The 14 T cell receptor beta chains below were found in one sample sequenced in a study of cytomegalovirus exposure and HLA in healthy donors. The PCR contained 60 Vbeta and 13 Jbeta primers. The data were produced by immunoSEQ multiplex PCR, yet TCRdb's version contains in-frame clones alone and is incomplete. The table lists roughly 220,000 clones, approximately 80% of them singletons. Sequencing input: PBMCs. Receptor source: a man aged 25-40 years in good health and CMV-seronegative.

DNA of the CDR3: TGCAGCGTTGGAGCGGGGGGGCAAGAGACCCAGTACTTC. It encodes CSVGAGGQETQYF. The chain links TRBV29-1 to TRBJ2-5, with 10 bases matching TRBD2. Unmatched junction bases numbered 1, after V lost 4 bases and J lost 2 bases. CDR1 and CDR2 (germline): SQVTM, ANQGSEA. The CDR3 sequence is 13 residues long.

In its sample, this clone was seen a few times. This chain joins TRBV27 and TRBJ2-5, with D possibly being TRBD2 (6 bases). Trimming pared 6 bases from V and 0 bases from J, leaving 8 bases between. The CDR3 length is 13 residues. From germline, CDR1 is MNHEY and CDR2 SMNVEV (reference sequence). CDR3 nucleotides: TGTGCCAGCAGGGGGGGTTACCAAGAGACCCAGTACTTC. Translation: CASRGGYQETQYF.

This clone was counted a few times. The gene calls are TRBV9 and TRBJ2-7; 7 bases are shared with TRBD1. This CDR3 is 15 amino acids long. The V gene's germline CDR1 is SGDLS and CDR2 YYNGEE. The ends lost 4 bases at V and 1 base at J; junction bases unmatched: 8. CDR3 sequence reads: CASSRSTGPSYEQYF. The CDR3 nucleotides read TGTGCCAGCAGCCGCTCGACAGGGCCATCCTACGAGCAGTACTTC.

The chain recombines TRBV28 with TRBJ2-7; 7 bases map to TRBD1. The V segment lost 1 base and the J segment 6 bases; nucleotides outside the gene matches: 6. The CDR3 length is 14 residues. The germline CDR1 and CDR2 sequences are MDHEN and SYDVKM. CDR3 in amino acids: CASSLSTGVGEQYF. The CDR3 nucleotides are TGTGCCAGCAGTTTATCTACAGGGGTGGGCGAGCAGTACTTC.

The rearrangement uses TRBV27 and TRBJ2-7, with D hard to call. Deletions cut 2 bases from V and 0 bases from J, with 5 bases between. The germline CDR1 and CDR2 sequences are MNHEY and SMNVEV (reference sequence). This CDR3 region has 13 residues. CDR3 in DNA: TGTGCCAGCAGTTTAGTCAGCTCCTACGAGCAGTACTTC. Protein: CASSLVSSYEQYF.

The chain links TRBV2 to TRBJ2-5; 8 positions agree with TRBD1. Germline lookup yields CDR1 SNHLY and CDR2 FYNNEI. The CDR3 has 15 amino acids. The junction had 6 bases not matched to a gene; V was cut back by 3 bases and J by 3 bases. CDR3 protein: CASSDAGGAEETQYF. In DNA, the CDR3 is TGTGCCAGCAGTGACGCAGGGGGCGCGGAAGAGACCCAGTACTTC. The whole variable domain, filled in from reference TRBV2 and TRBJ2-5, reads EPEVTQTPSHQVTQMGQEVILRCVPISNHLYFYWYRQILGQKVEFLVSFYNNEISEKSEIFDDQFSVERPDGSNFTLKIRSTKLEDSAMYFCASSDAGGAEETQYFGPGTRLLVL.

The chain uses TRBV29-1 and TRBJ2-1; D possibly corresponds to TRBD1 (6 bases). Trimming stripped 4 bases from V and 5 bases from J, with 9 bases between. Germline CDR1 is SQVTM and CDR2 is ANQGSEA. The CDR3 extends over 12 amino acids. The CDR3 sequence: CSVGRQDNEQFF. DNA of the CDR3: TGCAGCGTTGGGCGACAGGACAATGAGCAGTTCTTC.

The rearrangement joins TRBV5-6 to TRBJ1-3; D is possibly TRBD1 (5 bases). Germline CDR1 reads SGHDT; CDR2 reads YYEEEE. Trimming removed 5 bases at V and 4 bases at J, with 10 bases between. The CDR3 runs to 13 residues. This CDR3 reads CASSLGRGNTIYF. Here the CDR3 DNA reads TGTGCCAGCAGTCTGGGGCGAGGAAACACCATATATTTT.

The J gene is TRBJ1-2, the V gene TRBV6-6; tentatively, D is TRBD1 (5 bases). V gave up 5 bases and J gave up 8 bases, with 12 bases separating them. Germline V gene lookup returns CDR1 MNHNY and CDR2 SVGAGI (reference sequence). This CDR3 comprises 12 residues. CDR3 loop: CASSEWGEGYTF. The DNA of the CDR3 is TGTGCCAGCAGTGAGTGGGGGGAAGGCTACACCTTC.

The gene calls are TRBV4-1 and TRBJ2-7; 8 bases align to TRBD1. The CDR3 runs to 16 residues. V was clipped by 0 bases and J by 0 bases; unmatched bases: 4. Germline V gives CDR1 MGHRA, CDR2 YSYEKL. The CDR3 DNA sequence: TGCGCCAGCAGCCAAGAAGGGACAGGCCTCTCCTACGAGCAGTACTTC. This codes for CASSQEGTGLSYEQYF.

The chain employs TRBV10-1 and TRBJ2-1, with a tentative D call TRBD2 (6 bases). V was trimmed by 0 bases and J by 10 bases, leaving 19 bases between them. The CDR3 is 16 residues long. Germline values: CDR1 WNHNN, CDR2 SYGVQD (reference sequence). The CDR3: CASSESERRAWGEQFF. CDR3 coding DNA: TGCGCCAGCAGTGAGTCGGAGCGGAGGGCTTGGGGGGAGCAGTTCTTC.

The V and J genes are TRBV19 and TRBJ2-1, with 13 bases lining up with TRBD2. Trimming removed 5 bases from V and 4 bases from J; junction bases left unmatched: 2. CDR1 is LNHDA and CDR2 is SQIVND in the germline V gene (reference sequence). CDR3 length: 15 residues. The CDR3 here is CASSGLAGAYNEQFF. As DNA, the CDR3 is TGTGCCAGTAGTGGACTAGCGGGGGCATACAATGAGCAGTTCTTC.

The sample holds a few counts of this clone. The chain has TRBV28 and TRBJ2-3; D unclear. V was trimmed by 3 bases and J by 1 base, leaving 11 bases between them. Germline V gives CDR1 MDHEN, CDR2 SYDVKM. The CDR3 loop spans 15 amino acids. The CDR3 region is CASSFKRWGTDTQYF. The CDR3 DNA is TGTGCCAGCAGTTTCAAGCGTTGGGGCACAGATACGCAGTATTTT.

This chain links TRBV10-3 with TRBJ2-5; maybe TRBD2 (5 bases). Germline V CDR1 and CDR2: ENHRY, SYGVKD. V lost 0 bases, J lost 7 bases, and 12 bases lay in between. This CDR3 is 14 amino acids long. For the CDR3, the DNA is TGTGCCATCAGTGAGTCTGCGGTGCGGGCGACCCAGTACTTC. Translated, it gives CAISESAVRATQYF.